One sample yielded the 28 T cell receptor beta chains listed below, sequenced in a study of cytomegalovirus exposure and HLA in healthy donors. Primers for the PCR totalled 60 Vbeta and 13 Jbeta. Repertoires were generated with immunoSEQ multiplex PCR, while TCRdb's copy carries only in-frame clones and drops some. The sample lists some 130,000 clones; 72% were seen once. Sequencing was carried out using PBMCs. These receptors were collected from a man aged 50 to 60 in good health and CMV-seropositive.

The rearrangement joins TRBV2 to TRBJ1-3, with a tentative D call TRBD1 (5 bases). Looked up from germline, CDR1 is SNHLY and CDR2 is FYNNEI. The CDR3 length is 13 residues. The ends were cut back, 5 bases at V and 0 bases at J, with 5 bases in the middle. The CDR3 DNA sequence: TGTGCCAGCAGTAGGGGCTCTGGAAACACCATATATTTT. This gives the protein CASSRGSGNTIYF.

This chain connects TRBV11-2 to TRBJ2-2, with 10 positions matching TRBD2. Germline V lookup: CDR1 SGHAT, CDR2 FQNNGV. Trimming cost V 5 bases and J 0 bases; bases outside gene matches: 3. The CDR3 runs 16 residues. CDR3 loop: CASSVGLAANTGELFF. The CDR3 DNA reads as TGTGCCAGCAGCGTCGGACTAGCGGCGAACACCGGGGAGCTGTTTTTT.

The chain joins TRBV6-1 to TRBJ1-4; 10 nucleotides match TRBD1. J lost 8 bases, V lost 10 bases, and 7 bases had no gene match. The germline V gene encodes CDR1 MNHNS and CDR2 SASEGT. This CDR3 is built from 13 residues. The CDR3 is CATTGQGREKLFF. CDR3 bases: TGTGCCACGACGGGACAGGGGAGGGAAAAACTGTTTTTT.

The CDR3 is CASTLPPGELFF. The CDR3 DNA reads as TGTGCCAGCACTCTCCCCCCCGGGGAGCTGTTTTTT. This chain joins TRBV6-6 and TRBJ2-2; D is undetermined. The CDR3 spans 12 residues. V was cut by 7 bases and J by 6 bases, with 9 bases left in between. The germline V gene encodes CDR1 MNHNY and CDR2 SVGAGI (reference sequence).

This chain joins TRBV4-1 and TRBJ1-3; D not resolved. Trimming stripped 1 base from V and 3 bases from J, with 13 bases between. The CDR3 consists of 16 residues. CDR1 is MGHRA and CDR2 is YSYEKL in the germline V gene. The DNA for the CDR3 is TGCGCCAGCAGCCAAGGGTCCCCTCCCTATGGAAACACCATATATTTT. Encoded protein: CASSQGSPPYGNTIYF.

This clone was found a few times. The chain combines TRBV5-6 with TRBJ1-2; D possibly corresponds to TRBD1 (5 bases). This CDR3 spans 13 amino acids. V was trimmed by 0 bases and J by 8 bases, leaving 11 bases between them. CDR1 SGHDT and CDR2 YYEEEE come from the germline V gene. The CDR3 protein is CASSLVGASGYTF. CDR3 bases: TGTGCCAGCAGCTTGGTTGGGGCGTCAGGCTACACCTTC.

The chain employs TRBV18 and TRBJ2-2; 7 bases agree with TRBD1. Germline CDR1 reads KGHSH; CDR2 reads LQKENI. After removal of 3 bases from V and 7 bases from J, the junction contained 5 bases not matched to a gene. The CDR3 is 14 amino acids. For the CDR3, the DNA is TGTGCCAGCTCACCCGACAGGGAAGGCGGGGAGCTGTTTTTT. This translates into CASSPDREGGELFF.

A single count supports this clone. The chain links TRBV19 to TRBJ2-7; 8 bases match TRBD1. Trimming at V came to 6 bases and at J to 3 bases, leaving 10 bases not matched to a gene. Germline-derived CDR1 and CDR2 are LNHDA and SQIVND (reference sequence). The CDR3 loop spans 15 amino acids. CDR3 sequence reads: CASREATGAIYEQYF. CDR3 coding DNA: TGTGCCAGTAGGGAGGCGACAGGGGCAATCTACGAGCAGTACTTC.

The rearrangement joins TRBV10-2 to TRBJ1-5; D gene unclear. The CDR3 consists of 14 residues. Germline CDR1 and CDR2: WSHSY and SAAADI. Trimming cost V 1 base and J 6 bases, with 10 bases left between them. CDR3 nucleotide sequence: TGCGCCAGCAGTGAGTACAGTGTAAGTCAGCCCCAGCATTTT. Its protein product is CASSEYSVSQPQHF.

The rearrangement uses TRBV28 and TRBJ1-1, with TRBD1 identical over 10 bases. V shed 4 bases, J shed 4 bases, and the junction held 3 bases outside the gene matches. The CDR3 extends over 14 amino acids. Germline CDR1 is MDHEN and CDR2 is SYDVKM. CDR3 sequence (DNA): TGTGCCAGCAGTTCGGGACAGGGGAGCACTGAAGCTTTCTTT. It yields the protein CASSSGQGSTEAFF.

This clone has only a few counts. This chain links TRBV11-2 with TRBJ2-1; D is unresolved. CDR1 SGHAT and CDR2 FQNNGV come from the germline V gene. This CDR3 is built from 11 residues. V lost 5 bases and J 8 bases, leaving 7 bases between the germline ends. As DNA, the CDR3 is TGTGCCAGCAGCGTCGAGGATGAGCAGTTCTTC. It is translated as CASSVEDEQFF.

The chain employs TRBV6-5 and TRBJ2-2; 7 bases align to TRBD1. V shed 5 bases and J 0 bases; nucleotides not matched to a gene: 3. Germline-derived CDR1 and CDR2 are MNHEY and SVGAGI. This CDR3 region has 15 residues. The CDR3 sequence is CASSPDRTNTGELFF. DNA for the CDR3: TGTGCCAGCAGTCCGGACAGGACGAACACCGGGGAGCTGTTTTTT.

This rearrangement joins TRBV27 to TRBJ2-2; a possible D gene is TRBD1 (6 bases). The V end was cut by 2 bases, the J end by 4 bases, with 11 bases between. Germline V gene sequence: CDR1 MNHEY, CDR2 SMNVEV (reference sequence). The CDR3 is 15 amino acids. In DNA, the CDR3 is TGTGCCAGCAGTTTAGCAGGGGCGGGCACCGGGGAGCTGTTTTTT. The encoded protein is CASSLAGAGTGELFF.

This clone occurred a few times. This chain links TRBV5-4 with TRBJ2-7, with TRBD2 matching 7 bases. After removal of 1 base from V and 3 bases from J, the junction contained 10 bases not matched to a gene. Germline-derived CDR1 and CDR2 are SGHNT and YYREEE (reference sequence). This CDR3 has 16 residues. CDR3 protein: CASSLSGGGSNYEQYF. The CDR3 DNA follows: TGTGCCAGCAGCTTGTCTGGGGGGGGATCCAACTACGAGCAGTACTTC.

This clone was picked up a small number of times. The gene calls are TRBV28 and TRBJ1-2, with TRBD1 matching over 10 bases. Germline V gives CDR1 MDHEN, CDR2 SYDVKM. The J segment lost 8 bases and the V segment lost 4 bases, leaving 10 bases of the junction unmatched. This CDR3 is built from 15 residues. CDR3 nucleotides: TGTGCCAGCAGTTCCTGGCCGGGACAGGGGTGGGGCTACACCTTC. This translates into CASSSWPGQGWGYTF.

The chain has TRBV25-1 and TRBJ1-2; possible D gene TRBD1, 6 bases. The V end was cut by 3 bases, the J end by 7 bases, with 21 bases between. Germline lookup yields CDR1 MGHDK and CDR2 SYGVNS. This CDR3 has 16 residues. As DNA, the CDR3 is TGTGCCAGCAGTGATCCCGGGACACCTGTACAGGCTGGCTACACCTTC. It yields the protein CASSDPGTPVQAGYTF.

This clone was picked up a small number of times. Other DNA sequences of this sample code for an identical CDR3. The rearrangement links TRBV2 to TRBJ1-3; 8 bases fit TRBD1. Germline V gene lookup returns CDR1 SNHLY and CDR2 FYNNEI. J was trimmed by 0 bases and V by 5 bases; bases with no gene match: 6. CDR3 size: 16 residues. This CDR3 reads CASSRQGPNSGNTIYF. The CDR3 DNA reads as TGTGCCAGCAGTAGACAGGGGCCAAACTCTGGAAACACCATATATTTT.

This clone was seen a few times. This chain uses TRBV9 with TRBJ2-1; 9 bases agree with TRBD2. Germline values: CDR1 SGDLS, CDR2 YYNGEE. V gave up 3 bases and J gave up 7 bases; unmatched junction bases: 5. This CDR3 region has 14 residues. The CDR3 is CASSGSGSINEQFF. CDR3 nucleotide sequence: TGTGCCAGCAGCGGTAGCGGGAGTATTAATGAGCAGTTCTTC.

V is TRBV11-2 and J is TRBJ2-1, with TRBD2 identical over 8 bases. Unmatched junction bases numbered 6, after V lost 3 bases and J lost 2 bases. Germline loops: CDR1 SGHAT, CDR2 FQNNGV. CDR3 size: 16 residues. As DNA, the CDR3 is TGTGCCAGCAGCTTCGGGTTAGCGGGACCCTACAATGAGCAGTTCTTC. As protein: CASSFGLAGPYNEQFF.

About this clone: An end of the junction differs from the germline gene, which may be a read error. CDR3 amino acids: CASSGGQNEQFF. The CDR3 DNA reads TGTGCTAGCAGCGGGGGACAAAATGAGCAGTTCTTC. The chain employs TRBV7-7 and TRBJ2-1, with TRBD2 identical over 8 bases. The CDR3 is 12 residues long. CDR1 and CDR2 (germline): SSHAT, FNYEAQ (reference sequence).

In this sample, this clone turned up once. The V call is TRBV10-3, the J call TRBJ1-2, with D unclear. This CDR3 is built from 13 residues. Trimming left V 4 bases short and J 6 bases short, with 12 bases between. The germline V gene has CDR1 ENHRY and CDR2 SYGVKD. The CDR3, as DNA: TGTGCCATCAGTGTGTGGGCAGCGGATGGCTACACCTTC. Translation: CAISVWAADGYTF.

The genes are TRBV6-5 and TRBJ2-2, with D possibly matching TRBD2 (6 bases). The V end was cut by 5 bases, the J end by 6 bases, with 10 bases between. This CDR3 has 13 residues. The germline V gene encodes CDR1 MNHEY and CDR2 SVGAGI. The CDR3 sequence is CASSTWEAGELFF. CDR3 DNA: TGTGCCAGCAGTACCTGGGAGGCCGGGGAGCTGTTTTTT.

The chain has TRBV27 and TRBJ2-1, with 13 bases identical to TRBD2. V trimming: 2 bases; J trimming: 6 bases; junction bases outside the gene matches: 4. Looked up from germline, CDR1 is MNHEY and CDR2 is SMNVEV (reference sequence). The CDR3 runs 16 residues. The CDR3 loop is CASSLIRLAGGNEQFF. CDR3 in DNA: TGTGCCAGCAGTTTAATTCGACTAGCGGGAGGCAATGAGCAGTTCTTC.

The rearrangement links TRBV12-2 to TRBJ2-4; the D call TRBD2 from the table was never checked on the DNA. TRBV12-2 is a recognized pseudogene. CDR3 length equals 17 residues. The CDR3 DNA reads TGTGCAAGTCGCTTAGGGAGCGGGGGGGCCCGGGGAAACATTCAGTACTTC. Translation: CASRLGSGGARGNIQYF.

This clone showed up just once. The chain combines TRBV11-3 with TRBJ2-1, with 8 bases lining up with TRBD2. The CDR3 consists of 15 residues. Germline V gene sequence: CDR1 SGHNT, CDR2 YENEEA. The ends lost 5 bases at V and 8 bases at J; junction bases unmatched: 11. The DNA of the CDR3 is TGTGCCAGCAGCGACCCGGCAGCGGGAGAAGATGAGCAGTTCTTC. Its translation: CASSDPAAGEDEQFF.

This chain uses TRBV9 with TRBJ2-5; 15 nucleotides line up with TRBD2. Germline V lookup: CDR1 SGDLS, CDR2 YYNGEE. The trim removed 4 bases at V and 5 bases at J, leaving 3 bases unmatched. The CDR3 has 15 residues. The CDR3 here is CASSPGTSGGETQYF. Here the CDR3 DNA reads TGTGCCAGCAGCCCTGGGACTAGCGGGGGGGAGACCCAGTACTTC.

V usage is TRBV29-1 and J usage is TRBJ2-3; D is uncertain. CDR3 length equals 12 residues. V lost 4 bases and J 4 bases, leaving 9 bases between the germline ends. Per germline, CDR1 SQVTM and CDR2 ANQGSEA. CDR3 sequence: CSVGSSPDTQYF. CDR3 nucleotide sequence: TGCAGCGTTGGCAGTTCCCCAGATACGCAGTATTTT.

This clone was picked up one time. The chain recombines TRBV9 with TRBJ2-2; 11 bases are shared with TRBD2. Germline-derived CDR1 and CDR2 are SGDLS and YYNGEE. The CDR3 contains 18 residues. With V trimmed by 0 bases and J by 0 bases, 4 bases remained unmatched. CDR3 nucleotide sequence: TGTGCCAGCAGCGTAGCCGGGGGACTAGCGGCGAACACCGGGGAGCTGTTTTTT. Its protein product is CASSVAGGLAANTGELFF.